This TCR beta chain was identified in a study of shared clonotypes between healthy human individuals. Study results and limitations: In general, naive subsets displayed greater estimated richness than memory subsets did.

Donors comprised only Caucasian adults living in Nashville, Tennessee. Source study methods: As immunoSEQ supplied junction-only sequences (without quality scores), filtering differed. Some clones are missing from TCRdb's copy, which holds only in-frame ones; the method was immunoSEQ multiplex PCR. That table supplies the V and J calls and clone size; D and trimming were determined from the DNA. The sample includes more than 850,000 clones, around three quarters of them seen just once. Regarding this clone: The target antigen is unknown. A much larger clone is a single base away; this may be a read error. This sample also contains other DNA sequences that code for the same CDR3.

Sequencing input: memory CD4+ T cells from PBMCs. Subset specified: CD45RA-negative fraction. This clonotype was sampled from a man aged 18 to 30 in good health. Some clones in this sample may be carry-over from other donors' samples.

In DNA, the CDR3 is TGTGCCAGCAGCTCGGGGACTAGCGGTCAAGAGACCCAGTACTTC. Encoded protein: CASSSGTSGQETQYF. The V gene is TRBV5-4, the J gene TRBJ2-5; 11 bases agree with TRBD2. Germline-derived CDR1 and CDR2 are SGHNT and YYREEE (reference sequence). The trim removed 3 bases at V and 2 bases at J, leaving 3 bases unmatched. The CDR3 extends over 15 amino acids. Full variable domain (remainder filled in from reference TRBV5-4 and TRBJ2-5): ETGVTQSPTHLIKTRGQQVTLRCSSQSGHNTVSWYQQALGQGPQFIFQYYREEENGRGNFPPRFSGLQFPNYSSELNVNALELDDSALYLCASSSGTSGQETQYFGPGTRLLVL.